These 25 T cell receptor beta chains were all obtained from the same sample, sequenced in a study of cytomegalovirus exposure and HLA in healthy donors. PCR amplification relied on 60 Vbeta primers (plus 13 Jbeta primers). Produced via immunoSEQ multiplex PCR; TCRdb's table is partial and in-frame only. The sample consists of about 130,000 clones, over 75% of them appearing once. Material: PBMCs. These receptors came from a male donor in good health and CMV-seropositive.

This sequence joins TRBV28 and TRBJ1-2; weak D call: TRBD1 (6 bases). The ends were cut back, 10 bases at V and 4 bases at J, with 16 bases in the middle. The CDR3 consists of 13 residues. Germline V gene lookup returns CDR1 MDHEN and CDR2 SYDVKM. CDR3: CATKLGGLYGYTF. DNA for the CDR3: TGTGCCACCAAACTCGGGGGGCTCTATGGCTACACCTTC.

The chain recombines TRBV28 with TRBJ2-7; perhaps TRBD1 as D (6 bases). Per the germline V gene, CDR1 is MDHEN and CDR2 is SYDVKM. V was trimmed by 5 bases and J by 2 bases, leaving 19 bases between them. The CDR3 spans 16 residues. Written as DNA, the CDR3 is TGTGCCAGCAGTAGAACCGAGGGGACAACTACCTACGAGCAGTACTTC. It codes for CASSRTEGTTTYEQYF.

The gene calls are TRBV5-4 and TRBJ1-6, with D uncertain. Trimming cost V 0 bases and J 7 bases, with 11 bases left between them. Germline CDR1 and CDR2: SGHNT and YYREEE (reference sequence). The CDR3 totals 15 residues. Here the CDR3 DNA reads TGTGCCAGCAGCTTGGTCGCGGTCACGAATTCACCCCTCCACTTT. Its translation: CASSLVAVTNSPLHF.

This chain links TRBV7-9 with TRBJ1-1; 8 positions agree with TRBD1. CDR1 is SEHNR and CDR2 is FQNEAQ in the germline V gene (reference sequence). The CDR3 extends over 14 amino acids. V dropped 0 bases and J dropped 4; count of bases not matched to a gene: 1. The CDR3 sequence: CASSLATGGTEAFF. Here the CDR3 DNA reads TGTGCCAGCAGCTTAGCTACAGGGGGCACTGAAGCTTTCTTT.

This chain's CDR3 is CATSRSSGIDSQYF. CDR3 coding DNA: TGTGCCACCAGCAGATCTAGCGGGATAGACAGTCAGTACTTC. This chain connects TRBV15 to TRBJ2-4; TRBD2 matches 9 bases. There are 14 residues in the CDR3. Germline CDR1 and CDR2: LNHNV and YYDKDF (reference sequence). The ends lost 2 bases at V and 12 bases at J; junction bases unmatched: 8. Using reference TRBV15 and TRBJ2-4 for the parts outside the CDR3, the full variable domain is DAMVIQNPRYQVTQFGKPVTLSCSQTLNHNVMYWYQQKSSQAPKLLFHYYDKDFNNEADTPDNFQSRRPNTSFCFLDIRSPGLGDTAMYLCATSRSSGIDSQYFGAGTRLSVL.

V gene TRBV19 combines with J gene TRBJ2-7, with TRBD2 identical over 8 bases. This CDR3 has 14 amino acids. Per germline, CDR1 LNHDA and CDR2 SQIVND (reference sequence). Germline trimming cut 7 bases from V and 0 bases from J; bases unmatched to any gene: 5. CDR3 sequence reads: CASNSGGNSYEQYF. The CDR3 region has the DNA TGTGCCAGTAACAGCGGGGGAAACTCCTACGAGCAGTACTTC.

This clone was seen only a few times. V gene TRBV7-2 combines with J gene TRBJ2-5, with D possibly being TRBD2 (5 bases). The CDR3 sequence is 13 residues long. The germline V gene has CDR1 SGHTA and CDR2 FQGNSA. The germline V and J ends were trimmed by 5 bases and 1 base, with 8 bases remaining between them. The CDR3: CASSREFQETQYF. The CDR3 DNA reads TGTGCCAGCAGCCGGGAATTCCAAGAGACCCAGTACTTC.

This clone has only a few counts. The chain joins TRBV2 to TRBJ1-2; TRBD1 aligns across 7 bases. The CDR3 has 13 amino acids. From germline, CDR1 is SNHLY and CDR2 FYNNEI. V was clipped by 8 bases and J by 6 bases; unmatched bases: 9. The CDR3 region is CASGTAIQHGYTF. In DNA form, the CDR3 reads TGTGCCAGCGGGACAGCGATCCAACATGGCTACACCTTC. Full variable domain (remainder filled in from reference TRBV2 and TRBJ1-2): EPEVTQTPSHQVTQMGQEVILRCVPISNHLYFYWYRQILGQKVEFLVSFYNNEISEKSEIFDDQFSVERPDGSNFTLKIRSTKLEDSAMYFCASGTAIQHGYTFGSGTRLTVV.

The rearrangement links TRBV7-3 to TRBJ2-5; 10 nucleotides match TRBD1. V was clipped by 5 bases and J by 5 bases; unmatched bases: 8. Per the germline V gene, CDR1 is SGHTA and CDR2 is FQGTGA. This CDR3 contains 15 residues. As DNA, the CDR3 is TGTGCCAGCAGCCCGGACAGGGGGAGGGGGGAGACCCAGTACTTC. Its protein is CASSPDRGRGETQYF.

In its sample, this clone was seen a few times. The chain joins TRBV29-1 to TRBJ2-5; 12 positions agree with TRBD2. In germline, CDR1 is SQVTM, CDR2 ANQGSEA. V trimming: 6 bases; J trimming: 1 base; junction bases outside the gene matches: 6. This CDR3 has 15 residues. CDR3 nucleotides: TGCAGCGTCCAGGGACTAGCGGGTGTCCAAGAGACCCAGTACTTC. Its protein is CSVQGLAGVQETQYF.

The chain joins TRBV6-6 to TRBJ2-7, with a tentative D call TRBD1 (6 bases). The ends were cut back, 0 bases at V and 7 bases at J, with 13 bases in the middle. The CDR3 length is 14 residues. Per the germline V gene, CDR1 is MNHNY and CDR2 is SVGAGI (reference sequence). This CDR3 is CASSYSGHLWEQYF. For the CDR3, the DNA is TGTGCCAGCAGTTACTCGGGACATCTTTGGGAGCAGTACTTC.

The chain joins TRBV5-1 to TRBJ1-1, with D maybe TRBD1 (6 bases). The CDR3 consists of 16 residues. Trimming removed 4 bases from V and 4 bases from J, with 20 bases in between. Germline lookup yields CDR1 SGHRS and CDR2 YFSETQ. CDR3 coding DNA: TGCGCCAGCAGCCCTGGTGGGGGCGACTTCATCACTGAAGCTTTCTTT. It yields the protein CASSPGGGDFITEAFF. The full variable domain, completed using reference TRBV5-1 and TRBJ1-1, is KAGVTQTPRYLIKTRGQQVTLSCSPISGHRSVSWYQQTPGQGLQFLFEYFSETQRNKGNFPGRFSGRQFSNSRSEMNVSTLELGDSALYLCASSPGGGDFITEAFFGQGTRLTVV.

This clone was observed a single time. This chain joins TRBV15 and TRBJ2-7, with D possibly matching TRBD1 (5 bases). V shed 2 bases and J shed 5 bases, with 7 bases lying between them. The CDR3 spans 12 residues. Germline CDR1 LNHNV, CDR2 YYDKDF (reference sequence). The CDR3: CATSRQGNEQYF. DNA of the CDR3: TGTGCCACCAGCAGACAGGGAAACGAGCAGTACTTC.

V gene TRBV5-1 combines with J gene TRBJ2-2; no reliable D call. CDR1 SGHRS and CDR2 YFSETQ come from the germline V gene. V was trimmed by 0 bases and J by 7 bases, leaving 7 bases between them. The CDR3 contains 13 residues. CDR3 residues: CASSLDFNGELFF. CDR3 DNA: TGCGCCAGCAGCTTGGACTTTAACGGGGAGCTGTTTTTT.

The chain links TRBV5-1 to TRBJ2-7, with D possibly TRBD1 on 6 matching bases. V shed 0 bases and J shed 3 bases, with 13 bases lying between them. The CDR3 has 15 amino acids. Germline V gives CDR1 SGHRS, CDR2 YFSETQ. In nucleotides, the CDR3 is TGCGCCAGCAGCTTGGAGCCAGGGGTCTACTACGAGCAGTACTTC. As protein: CASSLEPGVYYEQYF.

The gene calls are TRBV5-1 and TRBJ1-5; D is unresolved. CDR1 is SGHRS, CDR2 YFSETQ, per germline. V lost 6 bases to trimming and J lost 4 bases, with 17 bases between them. The CDR3 is made up of 15 amino acids. The CDR3 loop is CASMDGGYSNQPQHF. The DNA for the CDR3 is TGCGCCAGCATGGACGGAGGATATTCTAATCAGCCCCAGCATTTT.

This rearrangement joins TRBV10-3 to TRBJ2-3; the D gene is possibly TRBD2 (7 bases). The V end was cut by 4 bases, the J end by 5 bases, with 10 bases between. The germline V gene has CDR1 ENHRY and CDR2 SYGVKD. CDR3 length equals 13 residues. CDR3 nucleotide sequence: TGTGCCATCAGTGGGGGGGGACAAGATACGCAGTATTTT. Amino acids: CAISGGGQDTQYF.

In this sample, this clone turned up once. The V gene is TRBV5-1, the J gene TRBJ2-3, with 7 nucleotides matching TRBD2. Germline loops: CDR1 SGHRS, CDR2 YFSETQ. The trim removed 5 bases at V and 0 bases at J, leaving 15 bases unmatched. The CDR3 has 18 residues. The CDR3 reads CASRGGSGAPPSTDTQYF. CDR3 bases: TGCGCCAGCAGGGGTGGCAGCGGGGCCCCTCCTAGCACAGATACGCAGTATTTT. The full variable domain, rest sourced from reference TRBV5-1 and TRBJ2-3, is KAGVTQTPRYLIKTRGQQVTLSCSPISGHRSVSWYQQTPGQGLQFLFEYFSETQRNKGNFPGRFSGRQFSNSRSEMNVSTLELGDSALYLCASRGGSGAPPSTDTQYFGPGTRLTVL.

The CDR3 protein is CASSSKTSSQVHEQYF. CDR3 sequence (DNA): TGCGCCAGCAGTTCCAAGACTAGCTCTCAGGTCCACGAGCAGTACTTC. J is TRBJ2-7 and V is TRBV10-1, with 7 bases identical to TRBD2. CDR1 WNHNN and CDR2 SYGVQD come from the germline V gene (reference sequence). V lost 5 bases, J lost 5 bases, and 15 bases stayed unmatched. The CDR3 covers 16 residues.

J is TRBJ2-7 and V is TRBV29-1, with TRBD2 matching over 8 bases. The V gene end was trimmed by 6 bases and the J gene end by 2 bases; junction bases not matched to a gene: 12. Germline V CDR1 and CDR2: SQVTM, ANQGSEA. CDR3 length: 15 residues. The CDR3 DNA is TGCAGCGTCGGAGGACTAGCTATGTTACCCTACGAGCAGTACTTC. It is translated as CSVGGLAMLPYEQYF.

The chain employs TRBV28 and TRBJ2-7, with TRBD1 matching over 8 bases. The germline V gene encodes CDR1 MDHEN and CDR2 SYDVKM. The CDR3 spans 14 residues. J lost 4 bases, V lost 5 bases, and 7 bases had no gene match. The CDR3 DNA reads TGTGCCAGCAGTATTACAGGGGGGCGGTACGAGCAGTACTTC. This encodes CASSITGGRYEQYF.

There are a few counts of this clone. The chain carries TRBV27 and TRBJ1-2, with D maybe TRBD1 (5 bases). Trimming pared 6 bases from V and 0 bases from J, leaving 14 bases between. The CDR3 covers 15 residues. Germline CDR1 reads MNHEY; CDR2 reads SMNVEV (reference sequence). CDR3 loop: CASSPLRTPNYGYTF. CDR3 nucleotide sequence: TGTGCCAGCAGCCCCCTTCGGACACCTAACTATGGCTACACCTTC.

The chain carries TRBV15 and TRBJ2-7; 8 positions agree with TRBD1. This CDR3 is built from 17 residues. CDR1 is LNHNV, CDR2 YYDKDF, per germline (reference sequence). V gave up 0 bases and J gave up 4 bases; unmatched junction bases: 11. The CDR3 spells CATSRDSRGQGVYEQYF. CDR3 bases: TGTGCCACCAGCAGAGATTCTCGCGGACAGGGCGTATACGAGCAGTACTTC. The complete variable domain, with remaining parts taken from reference TRBV15 and TRBJ2-7, reads DAMVIQNPRYQVTQFGKPVTLSCSQTLNHNVMYWYQQKSSQAPKLLFHYYDKDFNNEADTPDNFQSRRPNTSFCFLDIRSPGLGDTAMYLCATSRDSRGQGVYEQYFGPGTRLTVT.

The V call is TRBV6-1, the J call TRBJ2-7; 8 nucleotides agree with TRBD1. The CDR3 runs to 13 residues. J gave up 4 bases and V 6 bases, and 5 bases lay outside the gene matches. Germline V gene lookup returns CDR1 MNHNS and CDR2 SASEGT. The CDR3 sequence is CASRRTGSYEQYF. The DNA for the CDR3 is TGTGCCAGCAGGAGGACAGGGTCTTACGAGCAGTACTTC.

The chain has TRBV5-1 and TRBJ1-2; D ambiguous. Germline-derived CDR1 and CDR2 are SGHRS and YFSETQ. CDR3 size: 15 residues. V was pared by 4 bases and J by 8 bases, with 21 bases between. The CDR3 sequence is CASSPTSGYPGGYTF. In DNA, the CDR3 is TGCGCCAGCAGCCCTACCTCCGGCTATCCGGGAGGCTACACCTTC.